A selection of T cell receptor beta chains follows, all from one sample in a study of siplizumab effects on memory and regulatory T cells. Measured with immunoSEQ multiplex PCR; TCRdb has only the in-frame clones, and not every one. The repertoire consists of roughly 110,000 clones, with just over 90% occurring once and the leading ten covering under 0.2%. The sequenced sample consisted of non-Treg CD4+ T cells sorted from blood. Receptors were obtained from a human donor in good health. The CDR3 runs from the conserved cysteine through the conserved F or W. The D gene is left open where the match is weak. Clone sizes are given selectively: once, few, many, or a class where the clone is expanded.

-,-,TRBV7-2,TRBJ1-2,TGTGCCAGCAGCTTAGAATCCGGCCAGTATGATGGCTACACCTTC,CASSLESGQYDGYTF
TRBD1,-,TRBV2,TRBJ2-7,TGTGCCAGCAGTGAGGAGCGGACAGGATCCTACGAGCAGTACTTC,CASSEERTGSYEQYF
TRBD2,-,TRBV28,TRBJ2-2,TGTGCCAGCAGTTTGCGGGGGGCAGGCGGGGAGCTGTTTTTT,CASSLRGAGGELFF
-,-,TRBV2,TRBJ1-2,TGTGCCAGCAGTAGACAAAACTATGGCTACACCTTC,CASSRQNYGYTF
-,-,TRBV6-5,TRBJ2-5,TGTGCCAGCAGTGAAGATGTGACCCAGTACTTC,CASSEDVTQYF
-,-,TRBV29-1,TRBJ2-7,TGCAGCGTTGGGCTTACAGGCTACGAGCAGTACTTC,CSVGLTGYEQYF
-,-,TRBV6-6,TRBJ1-2,TGTGCCAGCAGCTTATCTGGGGCAGACTATGGCTACACCTTC,CASSLSGADYGYTF
-,-,TRBV28,TRBJ2-1,TGTGCCAGCACCTCTTGGGGCAGCAGCTCCTACAATGAGCAGTTCTTC,CASTSWGSSSYNEQFF
-,-,TRBV15,TRBJ1-5,TGTGCCACCAGCCAGGGCGGGGGCAATCAGCCCCAGCATTTT,CATSQGGGNQPQHF
-,-,TRBV6-1,TRBJ2-5,TGTGCCAGCAGTGAACACTTACGTAGGGGGGTCACGGAGACCCAGTACTTC,CASSEHLRRGVTETQYF
TRBD1,-,TRBV5-1,TRBJ2-7,TGCGCCAGCAGCCCGGGGACAGTATTCTACGAGCAGTACTTC,CASSPGTVFYEQYF
-,-,TRBV19,TRBJ1-5,TGTGCCAGTTGGGGTTGGGGGAACAATCAGCCCCAGCATTTT,CASWGWGNNQPQHF
TRBD1,-,TRBV5-4,TRBJ1-2,TGTGCCTACGGGGCGGACAGGGGGTTTGGCTACACCTTC,CAYGADRGFGYTF
-,-,TRBV27,TRBJ2-5,TGTGCCAGCAGTTTAGCGGGGCGAGAGACCCAGTACTTC,CASSLAGRETQYF
-,-,TRBV4-1,TRBJ2-7,TGCGCCAGCAGCCAAGAAAGGAGGGTCGAGCAGTACTTC,CASSQERRVEQYF
-,-,TRBV7-7,TRBJ2-5,TGTGCCAGCAGCTTAGGTGGGTCGTGGAAAGAGACCCAGTACTTC,CASSLGGSWKETQYF
TRBD1,-,TRBV5-1,TRBJ1-2,TGCGCCAGCAGCGGACAGGGAGAGAGCTATGGCTACACCTTC,CASSGQGESYGYTF
TRBD1,-,TRBV7-2,TRBJ2-7,TGTGCCAGCAGCTTAGTAGGGGGCAATTACGAGCAGTACTTC,CASSLVGGNYEQYF
-,-,TRBV4-2,TRBJ2-2,TGTGCCAGCAGCCAAGATCTCGGGGGTGGAGGGGAGCTGTTTTTT,CASSQDLGGGGELFF
TRBD2,-,TRBV14,TRBJ2-1,TGTGCCAGCAGCCGGGACCCGGGGGGGTCATACAATGAGCAGTTCTTC,CASSRDPGGSYNEQFF
-,-,TRBV7-3,TRBJ1-1,TGTGCCAGCAGCTTAATTGGGTCAGGGGAAGCTTTCTTT,CASSLIGSGEAFF
-,-,TRBV6-1,TRBJ1-4,TGTGCCAGCAGTGAAGCGACCAGGCGCTTTAATGAAAAACTGTTTTTT,CASSEATRRFNEKLFF
TRBD2,-,TRBV28,TRBJ2-3,TGTGCCACCCTAGCGGGGGGGCTAAATACGCAGTATTTT,CATLAGGLNTQYF
-,-,TRBV7-9,TRBJ1-2,TGTGCCAGCAGCTTAGAAGGGGTCTCCTATGGCTACACCTTC,CASSLEGVSYGYTF
-,-,TRBV6-5,TRBJ2-3,TGTGCCAGCCGGGACAGCACAGATACGCAGTATTTT,CASRDSTDTQYF
TRBD1,-,TRBV11-1,TRBJ1-2,TGTGCCAGCGACCCGGGACAGGGGCATGGCTACACCTTC,CASDPGQGHGYTF
-,-,TRBV6-5,TRBJ2-5,TGTGCCAGCAGTTACAACAGGGAGGAGCGGGAGACCCAGTACTTC,CASSYNREERETQYF
-,-,TRBV25-1,TRBJ1-6,TGTGCCAGCAGTGACGAGAATTCACCCCTCCACTTT,CASSDENSPLHF
TRBD1,-,TRBV6-5,TRBJ2-7,TGTGCCAGCACCCCCGGGACAGGGGCTACGAGGCAGTACTTC,CASTPGTGATRQYF
-,-,TRBV5-4,TRBJ2-3,TGTGCCAGCACCCGGATTGGGGATACGCAGTATTTT,CASTRIGDTQYF
TRBD1,-,TRBV2,TRBJ2-1,TGTGCCAGCACCCCCGTCGGGACAGGGGCCGGGGGTGAGCAGTTCTTC,CASTPVGTGAGGEQFF
-,-,TRBV19,TRBJ1-5,TGTGCCAGTAGTAGAGGGGCTGAGAGCAATCAGCCCCAGCATTTT,CASSRGAESNQPQHF
-,-,TRBV2,TRBJ2-2,TGTGCCAGCAGTGTGAACACCGGGGAGCTGTTTTTT,CASSVNTGELFF
TRBD1,-,TRBV5-6,TRBJ1-5,TGTGCCAGCAGCTTGTTCGGGACAGGCAATCAGCCCCAGCATTTT,CASSLFGTGNQPQHF
TRBD1,-,TRBV19,TRBJ2-7,TGTGCCAGTAGTAAGACAGGGGTAGTCTACGAGCAGTACTTC,CASSKTGVVYEQYF
-,-,TRBV9,TRBJ1-1,TGTGCCAGCAGCGTAGTGGGGATGAACACTGAAGCTTTCTTT,CASSVVGMNTEAFF
-,-,TRBV5-4,TRBJ2-3,TGTGCCAGCAGCCGACAGGATACGCAGTATTTT,CASSRQDTQYF
TRBD2,-,TRBV7-2,TRBJ2-5,TGTGCCAGCAGCATACGACTAAGCGGGGCCCAAGAGACCCAGTACTTC,CASSIRLSGAQETQYF
-,-,TRBV15,TRBJ2-1,TGTGCCACCAGCAGGACGAGGGACAATGAGCAGTTCTTC,CATSRTRDNEQFF
-,-,TRBV5-1,TRBJ1-3,TGCGCCAGCAGCTTGGCCGGGACCGGGGCGGAAAACACCATATATTTT,CASSLAGTGAENTIYF
-,once,TRBV11-1,TRBJ2-5,TGTGCCAGCAGCTTAGTGCGTACTAGCCAAGAGACCCAGTACTTC,CASSLVRTSQETQYF